This entry is about one T cell receptor beta chain. These data belong to a study of blood T cell repertoires in COVID-19. Overall study context: Acute and convalescent COVID-19 samples came from the United States, Italy and Spain. T cells, B-cell-depleted T cells, or PBMCs provided the cDNA or gDNA that served as material.

Original data processing: Amplification of reference gene primers provided the estimated nucleated cell counts. Assay used: immunoSEQ multiplex PCR; TCRdb lists only in-frame clones, some missing. D and trimming were read from the DNA, whereas the V and J calls and clone size are those reported in that table. The table lists about 72,000 clones, 80% to 90% of them singletons. The germline V and J ends were trimmed by 4 bases and 14 bases, with 15 bases remaining between them. The CDR3 totals 12 residues. Germline assignment: CDR1 SGHDT and CDR2 YYEEEE. Sequences were obtained from peripheral blood. The source of this sequence is an older man with active or convalescent COVID-19. The chain carries TRBV5-6 and TRBJ2-2; TRBD1 is a possible D gene (6 bases). This CDR3 is CASSTSRGALFF. CDR3 bases: TGTGCCAGCAGCACCTCCAGGGGAGCTCTGTTTTTT.